This TCR beta chain stems from a study of cytomegalovirus exposure and HLA in healthy donors. The PCR ran on 60 Vbeta and 13 Jbeta primers. Clones were read by immunoSEQ multiplex PCR, and TCRdb kept only the in-frame ones, dropping some. The data contain about 140,000 clones, roughly 76% of them singletons. Study observations and caveats: By HLA locus, TCR association rates varied in a later analysis, with DRB1 showing the most and HLA-C the fewest. Links to common viral pathogens appeared, in a later analysis, for several of the most significant clusters. Immune exposure information available was restricted to CMV serostatus.

Between the trimmed V and J ends, which lost 0 bases and 3 bases, there was a span of 11 bases. The CDR3 is made up of 15 amino acids. The germline V gene encodes CDR1 MGHRA and CDR2 YSYEKL. The table lists this clone with a count of one. The antigen remains unidentified. The specimen sequenced was PBMCs. This receptor was identified in a female donor in good health and CMV-seronegative. The chain links TRBV4-1 to TRBJ1-2; D perhaps matches TRBD1 (6 bases). CDR3 DNA: TGCGCCAGCAGCCAAGATCCGGGGGGCGACTATGGCTACACCTTC. It is translated as CASSQDPGGDYGYTF.